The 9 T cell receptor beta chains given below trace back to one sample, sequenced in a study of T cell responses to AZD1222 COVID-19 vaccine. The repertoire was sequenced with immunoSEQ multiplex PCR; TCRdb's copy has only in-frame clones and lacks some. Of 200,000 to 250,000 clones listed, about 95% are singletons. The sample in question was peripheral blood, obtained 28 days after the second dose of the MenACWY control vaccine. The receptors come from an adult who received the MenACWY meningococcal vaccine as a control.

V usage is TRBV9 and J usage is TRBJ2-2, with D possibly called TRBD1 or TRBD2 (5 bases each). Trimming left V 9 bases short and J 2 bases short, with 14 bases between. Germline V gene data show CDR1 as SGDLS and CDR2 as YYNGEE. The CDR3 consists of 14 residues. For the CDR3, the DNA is TGTGCCACTACCGGCAGGGACAACACCGGGGAGCTGTTTTTT. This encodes CATTGRDNTGELFF.

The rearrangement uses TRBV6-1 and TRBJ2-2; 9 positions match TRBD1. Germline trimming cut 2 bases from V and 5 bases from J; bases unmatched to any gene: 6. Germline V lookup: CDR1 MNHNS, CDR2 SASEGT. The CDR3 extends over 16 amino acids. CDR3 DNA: TGTGCCAGCAGTGAATCTACAGGGGGCGCAACCGGGGAGCTGTTTTTT. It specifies CASSESTGGATGELFF.

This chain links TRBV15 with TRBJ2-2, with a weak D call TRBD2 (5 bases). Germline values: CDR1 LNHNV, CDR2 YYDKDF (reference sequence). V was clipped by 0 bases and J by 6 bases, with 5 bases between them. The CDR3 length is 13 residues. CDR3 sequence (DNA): TGTGCCACCAGCAGAGAGGAGGCCGGGGAGCTGTTTTTT. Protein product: CATSREEAGELFF.

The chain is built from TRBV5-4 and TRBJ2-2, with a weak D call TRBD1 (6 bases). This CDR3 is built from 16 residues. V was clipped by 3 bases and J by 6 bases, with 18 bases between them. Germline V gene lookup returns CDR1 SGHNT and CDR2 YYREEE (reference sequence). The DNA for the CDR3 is TGTGCCAGCAGCTCGAAACAGGGCATGGTTTCCGGGGAGCTGTTTTTT. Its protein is CASSSKQGMVSGELFF. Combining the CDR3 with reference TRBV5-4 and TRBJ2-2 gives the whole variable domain ETGVTQSPTHLIKTRGQQVTLRCSSQSGHNTVSWYQQALGQGPQFIFQYYREEENGRGNFPPRFSGLQFPNYSSELNVNALELDDSALYLCASSSKQGMVSGELFFGEGSRLTVL.

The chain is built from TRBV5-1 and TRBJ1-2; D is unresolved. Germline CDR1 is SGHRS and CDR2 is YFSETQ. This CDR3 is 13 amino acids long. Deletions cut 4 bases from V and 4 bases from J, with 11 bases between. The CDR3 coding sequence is TGCGCCAGCAGCCAAGACGGCGTCTATGGCTACACCTTC. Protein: CASSQDGVYGYTF.

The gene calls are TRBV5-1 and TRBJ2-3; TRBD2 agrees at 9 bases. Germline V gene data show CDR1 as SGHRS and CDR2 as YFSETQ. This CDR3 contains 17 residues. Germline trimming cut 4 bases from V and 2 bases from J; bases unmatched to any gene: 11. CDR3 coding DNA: TGCGCCAGCAGCGGGAGCCGTAGCGGGGGCCCCACAGATACGCAGTATTTT. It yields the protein CASSGSRSGGPTDTQYF.

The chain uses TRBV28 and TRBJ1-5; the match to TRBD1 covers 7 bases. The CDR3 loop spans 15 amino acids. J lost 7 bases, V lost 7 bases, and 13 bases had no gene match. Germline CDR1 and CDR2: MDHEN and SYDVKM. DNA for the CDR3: TGTGCCAGCACCAAGACAGGGACTTCATTCCAGCCCCAGCATTTT. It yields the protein CASTKTGTSFQPQHF.

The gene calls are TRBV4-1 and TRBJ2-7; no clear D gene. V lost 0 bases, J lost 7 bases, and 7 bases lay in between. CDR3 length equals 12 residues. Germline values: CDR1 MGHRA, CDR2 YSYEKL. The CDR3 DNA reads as TGCGCCAGCAGCCAAGATCAGCAGGAGCAGTACTTC. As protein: CASSQDQQEQYF.

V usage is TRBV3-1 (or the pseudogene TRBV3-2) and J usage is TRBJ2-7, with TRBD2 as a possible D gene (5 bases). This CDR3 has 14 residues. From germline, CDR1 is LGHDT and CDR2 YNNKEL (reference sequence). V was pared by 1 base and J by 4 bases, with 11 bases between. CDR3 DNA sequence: TGTGCCAGCAGCCAAGCAACCCTAGCTTACGAGCAGTACTTC. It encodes CASSQATLAYEQYF.